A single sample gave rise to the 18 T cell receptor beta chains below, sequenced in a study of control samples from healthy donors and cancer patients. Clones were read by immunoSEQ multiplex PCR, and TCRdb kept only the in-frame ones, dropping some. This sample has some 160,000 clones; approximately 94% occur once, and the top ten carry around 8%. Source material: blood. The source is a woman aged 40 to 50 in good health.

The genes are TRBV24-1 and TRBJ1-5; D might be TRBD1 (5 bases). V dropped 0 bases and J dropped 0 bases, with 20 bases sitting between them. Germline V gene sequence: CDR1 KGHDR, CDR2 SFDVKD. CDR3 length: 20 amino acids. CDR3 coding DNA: TGTGCCACCAGTGATTTGCGAAGGTTGAGTGGGGGACGTAGCAATCAGCCCCAGCATTTT. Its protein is CATSDLRRLSGGRSNQPQHF.

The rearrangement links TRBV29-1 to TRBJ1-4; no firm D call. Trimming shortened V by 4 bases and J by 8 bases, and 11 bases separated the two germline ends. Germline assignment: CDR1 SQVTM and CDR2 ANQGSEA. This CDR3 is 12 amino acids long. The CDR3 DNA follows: TGCAGCGTTGCCCAGCGATCCGAAAAACTGTTTTTT. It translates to CSVAQRSEKLFF.

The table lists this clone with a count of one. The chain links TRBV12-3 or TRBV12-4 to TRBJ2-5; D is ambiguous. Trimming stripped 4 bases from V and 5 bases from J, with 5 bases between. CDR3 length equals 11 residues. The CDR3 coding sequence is TGTGCCAGCAGTTACCGGGAGACCCAGTACTTC. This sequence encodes CASSYRETQYF.

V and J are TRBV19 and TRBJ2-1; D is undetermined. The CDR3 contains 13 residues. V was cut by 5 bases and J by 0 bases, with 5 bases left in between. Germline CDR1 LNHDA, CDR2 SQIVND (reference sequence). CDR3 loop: CASSLASYNEQFF. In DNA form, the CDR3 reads TGTGCCAGTAGTCTGGCCTCCTACAATGAGCAGTTCTTC.

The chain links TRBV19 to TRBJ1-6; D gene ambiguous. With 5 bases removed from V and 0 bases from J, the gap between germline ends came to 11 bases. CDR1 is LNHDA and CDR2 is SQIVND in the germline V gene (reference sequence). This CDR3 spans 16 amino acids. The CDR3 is CASSSSLSSYNSPLHF. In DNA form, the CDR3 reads TGTGCCAGTAGTTCCAGCCTAAGCTCCTATAATTCACCCCTCCACTTT.

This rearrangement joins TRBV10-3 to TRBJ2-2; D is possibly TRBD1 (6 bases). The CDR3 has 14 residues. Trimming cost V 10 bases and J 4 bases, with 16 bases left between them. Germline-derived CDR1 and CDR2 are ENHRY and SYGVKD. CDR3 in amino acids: CATALQGSTGELFF. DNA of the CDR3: TGTGCCACCGCCTTACAGGGATCCACCGGGGAGCTGTTTTTT.

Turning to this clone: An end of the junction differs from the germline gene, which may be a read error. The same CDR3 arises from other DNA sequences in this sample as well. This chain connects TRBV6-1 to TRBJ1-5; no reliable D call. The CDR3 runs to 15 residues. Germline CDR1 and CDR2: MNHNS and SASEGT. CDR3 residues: CASSEGLSSNQPQHF. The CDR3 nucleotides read TGTGCCAGCAGTGAGGGCCTCTCGAGCAATCAGCCCCAACATTTT.

CDR3 sequence: CASSMDLLSNQPQHF. CDR3 coding DNA: TGTGCCAGCAGCATGGACCTACTTAGCAATCAGCCCCAGCATTTT. This chain uses TRBV2 with TRBJ1-5; D call uncertain. CDR1 is SNHLY, CDR2 FYNNEI, per germline. This CDR3 region has 15 residues. Trimming left V 6 bases short and J 0 bases short, with 12 bases between.

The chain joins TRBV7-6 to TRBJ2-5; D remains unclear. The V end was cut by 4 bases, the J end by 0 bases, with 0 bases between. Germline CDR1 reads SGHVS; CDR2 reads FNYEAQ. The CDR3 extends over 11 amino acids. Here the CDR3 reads CASSYQETQYF. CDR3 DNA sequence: TGTGCCAGCAGCTACCAAGAGACCCAGTACTTC. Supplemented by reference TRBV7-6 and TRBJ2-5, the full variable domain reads GAGVSQSPRYKVTKRGQDVALRCDPISGHVSLYWYRQALGQGPEFLTYFNYEAQQDKSGLPNDRFSAERPEGSISTLTIQRTEQRDSAMYRCASSYQETQYFGPGTRLLVL.

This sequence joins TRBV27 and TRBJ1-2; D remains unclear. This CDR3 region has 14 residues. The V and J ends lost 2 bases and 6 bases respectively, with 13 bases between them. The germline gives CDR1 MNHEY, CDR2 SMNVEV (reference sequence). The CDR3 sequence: CASSLVRGMHGYTF. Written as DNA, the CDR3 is TGTGCCAGCAGTTTAGTACGCGGTATGCATGGCTACACCTTC.

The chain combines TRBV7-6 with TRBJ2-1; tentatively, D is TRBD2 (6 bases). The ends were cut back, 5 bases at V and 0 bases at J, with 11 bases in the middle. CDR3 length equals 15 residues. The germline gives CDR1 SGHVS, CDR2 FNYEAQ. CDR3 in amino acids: CASSRRDSSYNEQFF. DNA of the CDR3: TGTGCCAGCAGCCGGAGGGACTCCTCCTACAATGAGCAGTTCTTC. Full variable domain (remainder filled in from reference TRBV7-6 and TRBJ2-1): GAGVSQSPRYKVTKRGQDVALRCDPISGHVSLYWYRQALGQGPEFLTYFNYEAQQDKSGLPNDRFSAERPEGSISTLTIQRTEQRDSAMYRCASSRRDSSYNEQFFGPGTRLTVL.

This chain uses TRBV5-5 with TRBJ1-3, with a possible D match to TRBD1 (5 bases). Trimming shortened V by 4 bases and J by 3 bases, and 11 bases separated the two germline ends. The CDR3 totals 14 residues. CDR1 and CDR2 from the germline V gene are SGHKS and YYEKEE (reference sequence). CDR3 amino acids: CASSPGGDGNTIYF. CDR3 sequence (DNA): TGTGCCAGCAGCCCCGGGGGGGATGGAAACACCATATATTTT.

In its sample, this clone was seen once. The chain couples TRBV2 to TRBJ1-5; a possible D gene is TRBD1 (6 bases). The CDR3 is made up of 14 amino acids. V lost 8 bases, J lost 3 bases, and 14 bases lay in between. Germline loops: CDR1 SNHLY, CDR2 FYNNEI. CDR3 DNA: TGTGCCAGCGAACAGGGATTCGACAATCAGCCCCAGCATTTT. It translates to CASEQGFDNQPQHF.

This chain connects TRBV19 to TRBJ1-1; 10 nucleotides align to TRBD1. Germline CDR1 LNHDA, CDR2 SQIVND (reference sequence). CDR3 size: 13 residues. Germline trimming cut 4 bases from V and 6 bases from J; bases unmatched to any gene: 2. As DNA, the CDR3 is TGTGCCAGTAGTAACGGACAGGGGGCTGAAGCTTTCTTT. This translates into CASSNGQGAEAFF.

The CDR3 protein is CASIPPGWDTGELFF. The CDR3 coding sequence is TGTGCCAGTATACCCCCAGGGTGGGACACCGGGGAGCTGTTTTTT. The rearrangement joins TRBV19 to TRBJ2-2; tentative D call: TRBD1 (5 bases). The ends were cut back, 7 bases at V and 3 bases at J, with 15 bases in the middle. The CDR3 has 15 amino acids. Germline assignment: CDR1 LNHDA and CDR2 SQIVND (reference sequence).

The CDR3 region has the DNA TGTGCCAGTAGTATAGGGCAGGGGGGGGGCTCCCAGCCCCAGCATTTT. It translates to CASSIGQGGGSQPQHF. The chain joins TRBV19 to TRBJ1-5; TRBD1 aligns across 7 bases. The J segment lost 7 bases and the V segment lost 1 base, leaving 10 bases of the junction unmatched. This CDR3 contains 16 residues. Germline CDR1 reads LNHDA; CDR2 reads SQIVND (reference sequence).

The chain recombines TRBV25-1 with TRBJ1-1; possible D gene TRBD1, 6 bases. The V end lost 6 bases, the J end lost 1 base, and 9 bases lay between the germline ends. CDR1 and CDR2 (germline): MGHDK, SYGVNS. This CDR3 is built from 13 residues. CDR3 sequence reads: CASRQTGNTEAFF. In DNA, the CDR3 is TGTGCCAGCAGGCAGACAGGGAACACTGAAGCTTTCTTT.

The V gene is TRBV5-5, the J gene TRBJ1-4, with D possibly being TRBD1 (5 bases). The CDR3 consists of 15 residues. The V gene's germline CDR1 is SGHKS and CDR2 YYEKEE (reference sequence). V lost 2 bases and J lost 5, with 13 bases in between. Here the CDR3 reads CASSFLAGNNEKLFF. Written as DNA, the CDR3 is TGTGCCAGCAGCTTCCTCGCAGGGAACAATGAAAAACTGTTTTTT.